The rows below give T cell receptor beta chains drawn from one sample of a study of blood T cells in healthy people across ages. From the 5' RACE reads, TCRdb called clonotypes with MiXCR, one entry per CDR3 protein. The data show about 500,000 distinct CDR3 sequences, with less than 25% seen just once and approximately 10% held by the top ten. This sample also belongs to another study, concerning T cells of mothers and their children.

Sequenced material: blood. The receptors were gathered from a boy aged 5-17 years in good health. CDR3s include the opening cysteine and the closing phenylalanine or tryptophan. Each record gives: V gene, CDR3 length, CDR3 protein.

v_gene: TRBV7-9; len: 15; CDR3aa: CASSHQTGANTEAFF
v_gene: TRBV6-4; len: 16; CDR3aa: CASSDEGTGGYNEQFF
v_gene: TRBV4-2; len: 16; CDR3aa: CASSSTGVGGADTQYF
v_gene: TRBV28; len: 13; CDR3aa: CASSLPRRDTQYF
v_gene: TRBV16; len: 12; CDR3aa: CASSQWQREVFF
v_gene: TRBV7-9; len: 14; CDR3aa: CASSPTSGENIQYF
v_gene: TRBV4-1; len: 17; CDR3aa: CASSHPRAQGLNQPQHF
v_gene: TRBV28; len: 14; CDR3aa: CASSIPTGVDTQYF
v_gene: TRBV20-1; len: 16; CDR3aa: CSARSFRGRDQETQYF
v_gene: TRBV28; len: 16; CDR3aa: CASSLGKRTIQETQYF
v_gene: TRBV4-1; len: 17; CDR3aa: CASSQGFTGTAPYEQYF
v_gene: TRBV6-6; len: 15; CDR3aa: CASSWETGVDNEQFF
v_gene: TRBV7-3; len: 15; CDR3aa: CASSLQGVREETQYF
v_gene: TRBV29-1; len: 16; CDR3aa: CSVESGSGDANYGYTF
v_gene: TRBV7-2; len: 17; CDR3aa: CASSLKTGGDLFYEQFF
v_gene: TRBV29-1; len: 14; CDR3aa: CSVQQRGYQETQYF
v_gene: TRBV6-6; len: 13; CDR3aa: CASSHSGSYEQYF
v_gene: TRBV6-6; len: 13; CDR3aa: CATRKGGVFGAFF
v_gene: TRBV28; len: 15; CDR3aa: CASSSTGQERHGYTF
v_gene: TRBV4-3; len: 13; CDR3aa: CASGWTTNNEQFF
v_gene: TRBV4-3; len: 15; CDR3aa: CASSQDPGNYYEQYF
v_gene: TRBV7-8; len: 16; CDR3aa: CASSPYATSPGAEQFF
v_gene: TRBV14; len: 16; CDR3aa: CASSQDGPRERETQYF
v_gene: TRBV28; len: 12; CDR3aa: CASSSVALEQYF
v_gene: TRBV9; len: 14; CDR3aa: CASSVAAGGNEQFF
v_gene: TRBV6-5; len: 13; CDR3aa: CASSYEIGGELFF
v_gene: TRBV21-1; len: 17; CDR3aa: CASSKKVVAVETYEQYF
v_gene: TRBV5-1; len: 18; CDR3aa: CASSLGGGQGGFGYEQYF
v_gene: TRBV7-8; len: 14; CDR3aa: CASTAGDYFNEQFF
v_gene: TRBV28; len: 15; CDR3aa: CASSHDYLAKNIQYF
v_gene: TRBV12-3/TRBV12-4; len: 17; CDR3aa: CASSLGIAGVKTGELFF
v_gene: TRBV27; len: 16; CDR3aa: CAGSYRGYSMNTEAFF
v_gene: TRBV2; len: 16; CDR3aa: CASSEVGGRVGYEQFF
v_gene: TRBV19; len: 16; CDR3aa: CASSIRPTGRGVIQYF
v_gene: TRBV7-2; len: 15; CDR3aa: CASSGSYISTDTQYF
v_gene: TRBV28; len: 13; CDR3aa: CASTSSAGYGYTF
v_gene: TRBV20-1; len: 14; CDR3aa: CSAKTSGSYNEQFF
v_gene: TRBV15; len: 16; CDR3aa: CATSSPGGATNEKLFF
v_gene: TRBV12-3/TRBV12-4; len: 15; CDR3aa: CASSSGRTGGNIQYF
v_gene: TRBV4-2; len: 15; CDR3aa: CASSQASAVNYGYTF
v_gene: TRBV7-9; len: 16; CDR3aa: CASSPRTSLMNTEAFF
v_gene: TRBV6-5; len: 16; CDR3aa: CASSYDAKRTNYEQYF
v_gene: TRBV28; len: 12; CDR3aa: CASSGQGLYLTF
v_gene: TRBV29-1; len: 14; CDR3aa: CSVGGDGGTDTQYF
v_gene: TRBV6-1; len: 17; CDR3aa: CASSPHGAGPNQETQYF
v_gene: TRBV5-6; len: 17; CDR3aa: CASSQEQGRPSTDTQYF
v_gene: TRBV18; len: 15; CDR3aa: CASSRYLQRDTEAFF
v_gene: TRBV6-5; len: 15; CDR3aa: CASSPPSGREYEQYF
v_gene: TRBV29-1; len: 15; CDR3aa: CSVEEMVLVGTEAFF
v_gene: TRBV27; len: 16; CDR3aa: CASSPKRDRSPNEQFF
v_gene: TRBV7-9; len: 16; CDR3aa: CASSRNRGGRGTEAFF
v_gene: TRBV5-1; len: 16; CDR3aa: CASSLGGTASTDTQYF